These 10 T cell receptor beta chains share one sample of origin, sequenced in a study of T cells expressing NK-cell markers. For each CDR3 protein, TCRdb gives one entry from its re-call of the 5' RACE reads, without DNA. The ten top clones account for 15% to 20%, within a sample of about 120,000 distinct CDR3 sequences. The source material was blood T cells: a sorted CD56 or NKG2C T cell subset, CD4+ or CD8+ T cells, or bulk PBMC T cells (not recorded which). The receptors here all came from a woman between 18 and 70 years old in good health.

This chain joins TRBV19 and TRBJ1-1; TCRdb selects TRBD1, and the lack of DNA leaves this call unchecked. CDR1 is LNHDA, CDR2 SQIVND, per germline (reference sequence). This CDR3 is built from 14 residues. The CDR3 loop reads CASSIVGGATEAFF.

The V gene is TRBV7-9, the J gene TRBJ2-1; the D gene TCRdb calls, TRBD1, cannot be checked with no DNA. Germline loops: CDR1 SEHNR, CDR2 FQNEAQ (reference sequence). This CDR3 contains 11 residues. CDR3 in amino acids: CASSAPNEQFF.

This sequence joins TRBV12-3 or TRBV12-4 and TRBJ1-1; TCRdb lists TRBD1, though no DNA is available to test this call. CDR3 length equals 14 residues. The CDR3 loop is CASRGQSRNTEAFF.

The chain has TRBV4-3 and TRBJ2-1; lacking DNA, the TRBD1 call made by TCRdb goes unchecked. Germline loops: CDR1 LGHNA, CDR2 YSLEER. The length of the CDR3 is 16 residues. The CDR3 loop reads CASSSWGGGTYNEQFF.

This chain links TRBV5-1 with TRBJ2-5; TCRdb calls TRBD1, which cannot be checked without DNA. The CDR3 extends over 16 amino acids. The germline V gene encodes CDR1 SGHRS and CDR2 YFSETQ. The CDR3 reads CASSLAAGALQETQYF.

J is TRBJ2-1 and V is TRBV6-5; as DNA is missing, the TRBD2 call by TCRdb cannot be tested. Germline values: CDR1 MNHEY, CDR2 SVGAGI. The CDR3 sequence is 13 residues long. The CDR3 here is CASSYSGAQEQFF.

The chain uses TRBV4-2 and TRBJ2-1; the TCRdb D gene call, TRBD1, has no DNA to confirm it. CDR1 is LGHNA, CDR2 YNFKEQ, per germline. The CDR3 runs to 16 residues. Here the CDR3 reads CASSQDVGQGFDEQFF.

This chain uses TRBV29-1 with TRBJ2-5. Germline loops: CDR1 SQVTM, CDR2 ANQGSEA. This CDR3 region has 14 residues. CDR3: CSVEDLERLGTQYF.

This rearrangement joins TRBV6-5 to TRBJ1-1. Germline V lookup: CDR1 MNHEY, CDR2 SVGAGI. The CDR3 is 14 amino acids. CDR3 in amino acids: CASSYPGRNTEAFF.

The chain links TRBV13 to TRBJ1-4. The germline V gene has CDR1 PRHDT and CDR2 FYEKMQ (reference sequence). The CDR3 has 12 amino acids. CDR3 in amino acids: CASTFYNEKLFF.